Below, 23 T cell receptor beta chains from the same sample are listed, as sequenced in a study of blood T cells in healthy people across ages. Using a J-beta primer mix together with a sample-barcoded 5' primer, a second PCR was run for about 6 to 12 cycles. TCRdb re-derived calls from the 5' RACE reads in MiXCR, one entry per CDR3 protein. The table shows some 930,000 distinct CDR3 sequences, with almost 30% occurring only once. Separately, the same data were catalogued under a study of T cells of mothers and their children.

Sequenced sample: blood. These receptors all stem from a woman aged 40-49 years in good health.

This clonotype occurred once. This sequence joins TRBV5-1 and TRBJ1-5; weak D call: TRBD1 (5 bases). This CDR3 is built from 15 residues. Germline V lookup: CDR1 SGHRS, CDR2 YFSETQ. Trimming removed 1 base at V and 4 bases at J, with 12 bases between. The chain's CDR3 is CASSLWGGANQPQHF. DNA for the CDR3: TGCGCCAGCAGCTTGTGGGGAGGGGCAAATCAGCCCCAGCATTTT.

The chain employs TRBV3-1 and TRBJ2-5; D unresolved. Trimming cost V 4 bases and J 5 bases, with 23 bases left between them. Germline V CDR1 and CDR2: LGHDT, YNNKEL (reference sequence). There are 17 residues in the CDR3. CDR3 residues: CASSREGRSPEGETQYF. Here the CDR3 DNA reads TGTGCCAGCAGCCGGGAAGGCCGGAGTCCTGAAGGGGAGACCCAGTACTTC.

In this sample, this clonotype turned up many times. The chain joins TRBV6-6 to TRBJ1-1; D is undetermined. The CDR3 runs to 11 residues. CDR1 and CDR2 (germline): MNHNY, SVGAGI (reference sequence). Trimming left V 6 bases short and J 2 bases short, with 4 bases between. The CDR3 sequence: CASRGNTEAFF. In DNA, the CDR3 is TGTGCCAGCAGGGGTAACACTGAAGCTTTCTTT.

This clonotype was detected only a few times. This sequence joins TRBV29-1 and TRBJ1-4; 7 nucleotides align to TRBD1. Germline CDR1 is SQVTM and CDR2 is ANQGSEA. V lost 7 bases to trimming and J lost 5 bases; unmatched junction nucleotides: 4. The CDR3 spans 12 residues. The CDR3, as DNA: TGCAGCGCGGGACAGCCGAATGAAAAACTGTTTTTT. Amino acid sequence: CSAGQPNEKLFF.

This clonotype was seen more than once but under ten times. The chain is built from TRBV27 and TRBJ2-5; tentative D call: TRBD2 (6 bases). The CDR3 contains 14 residues. Germline V lookup: CDR1 MNHEY, CDR2 SMNVEV (reference sequence). Trimming cost V 5 bases and J 5 bases, with 15 bases left between them. CDR3 sequence reads: CASSTWGTSETQYF. CDR3 nucleotides: TGTGCCAGCAGTACCTGGGGGACTTCGGAGACCCAGTACTTC.

Note on this clonotype: One end of the junction is discordant with germline, which a read error may explain. J is TRBJ1-6 and V is TRBV13; the D is unclear. Germline-derived CDR1 and CDR2 are PRHDT and FYEKMQ (reference sequence). The CDR3 has 15 residues. CDR3 loop: CANSVGYSEGSPLHF. The CDR3 DNA reads TGTGCCAACAGCGTGGGCTACTCGGAGGGTTCACCCCTCCACTTT.

This clonotype was seen a few times. V and J are TRBV9 and TRBJ2-7, with 7 nucleotides matching TRBD1. The DNA end is more similar to TRBJ2-5, so the J call may be wrong. The V gene's germline CDR1 is SGDLS and CDR2 YYNGEE. This CDR3 has 17 amino acids. The CDR3 loop is CASNLTKTGTVLETQYF. The DNA of the CDR3 is TGTGCCAGCAACCTCACTAAGACCGGGACAGTTTTGGAGACCCAGTACTTC.

Concerning this clonotype: The final CDR3 position lacks the conserved phenylalanine or tryptophan, pointing to a likely read error. This chain joins TRBV7-8 and TRBJ2-4, with 7 bases that match TRBD2. The DNA matches TRBJ2-7 better at its end, which makes the J call doubtful. The germline CDR1 and CDR2 sequences are SGHVS and FQNEAQ. There are 19 residues in the CDR3. CDR3: CASSDSSSPSGPSSYEQYC. The DNA for the CDR3 is TGTGCCAGCAGCGACTCTTCGTCGCCTAGCGGACCTAGCTCCTACGAGCAGTACTGC.

This clonotype was seen only a few times. This chain uses TRBV4-1 with TRBJ2-3, with 11 bases fitting TRBD2. Germline loops: CDR1 MGHRA, CDR2 YSYEKL. Trimming took 0 bases from V and 1 from J; bases not matched to a gene: 0. This CDR3 has 16 residues. This chain's CDR3 is CASSQDSGRGTDTQYF. As DNA, the CDR3 is TGCGCCAGCAGCCAAGATAGCGGGAGGGGCACAGATACGCAGTATTTT.

This clonotype has just a few counts. The chain carries TRBV5-5 and TRBJ2-3; the D gene is possibly TRBD2 (7 bases). This CDR3 has 15 amino acids. Between the trimmed V and J ends, which lost 3 bases and 2 bases, there was a span of 13 bases. The V gene's germline CDR1 is SGHKS and CDR2 YYEKEE (reference sequence). The CDR3 here is CASSYVGGPTDTQYF. CDR3 coding DNA: TGTGCCAGCAGCTATGTGGGGGGGCCCACAGATACGCAGTATTTT.

This clonotype was counted a few times. This chain joins TRBV12-3 or TRBV12-4 and TRBJ1-2, with unresolved D. V was cut by 5 bases and J by 7 bases, with 11 bases left in between. This CDR3 is built from 12 residues. Here the CDR3 DNA reads TGTGCCAGCAGTCTCCGGGCAGCTGGCTACACCTTC. It encodes CASSLRAAGYTF.

This clonotype was seen only a few times. This sequence joins TRBV12-3 or TRBV12-4 and TRBJ2-5, with 9 bases aligning to TRBD2. The DNA end favors TRBJ2-7, so the J call may be wrong. There are 15 residues in the CDR3. CDR3 region: CASSSSGGTTYEQYF. CDR3 in DNA: TGTGCCAGCAGCAGTAGCGGGGGTACAACCTACGAGCAGTACTTC.

This clonotype occurred a few times. This may be a read error: a much more frequent sequence differs by one nucleotide. The chain combines TRBV6-1 with TRBJ2-7; D gene unclear. The germline gives CDR1 MNHNS, CDR2 SASEGT. There are 13 residues in the CDR3. The CDR3: CASSEIGKIERYF. Written as DNA, the CDR3 is TGTGCCAGCAGTGAGATCGGTAAGATCGAGCGGTACTTC.

In nucleotides, the CDR3 is TGCGCCAGCAGCGTAAAAGGGACTAGCGGGGTCAAAGGAGAGACCCAGTACTTC. Its translation: CASSVKGTSGVKGETQYF. The chain recombines TRBV5-1 with TRBJ2-5, with TRBD2 identical over 13 bases. J gave up 4 bases and V 4 bases, and 13 bases lay outside the gene matches. Germline V gene sequence: CDR1 SGHRS, CDR2 YFSETQ. This CDR3 is 18 amino acids long.

The table lists this clonotype with many counts. V and J are TRBV4-1 and TRBJ2-1; tentatively, D is TRBD1 (5 bases). V was shortened by 2 bases and J by 4 bases, with 15 bases between the two germline ends. The V gene's germline CDR1 is MGHRA and CDR2 YSYEKL. The CDR3 totals 16 residues. CDR3 coding DNA: TGCGCCAGCAGCCAATCACAGGCCATAATGTACAATGAGCAGTTCTTC. It translates to CASSQSQAIMYNEQFF.

The chain is built from TRBV28 and TRBJ2-1; 13 bases line up with TRBD2. The CDR3 contains 17 residues. Per germline, CDR1 MDHEN and CDR2 SYDVKM. V trimming: 8 bases; J trimming: 10 bases; junction bases outside the gene matches: 17. The CDR3 region has the DNA TGTGCCAGCTGGGAGGGGTCACTAGCGGGGGGGCGTAGAGAGCAGTTCTTC. Protein sequence: CASWEGSLAGGRREQFF.

The chain uses TRBV16 and TRBJ1-1; D is possibly TRBD1 (5 bases). The V and J ends lost 3 bases and 11 bases respectively, with 10 bases between them. The germline CDR1 and CDR2 sequences are KGHSY and FQNENV. The CDR3 contains 11 residues. This CDR3 is CASSHGGGAFF. The CDR3 nucleotides are TGTGCCAGCAGCCATGGCGGGGGGGCTTTCTTT.

In its sample, this clonotype was seen once. The V call is TRBV7-9, the J call TRBJ2-2; a possible D gene is TRBD2 (6 bases). V lost 10 bases and J 0 bases, leaving 9 bases between the germline ends. CDR3 length: 13 residues. CDR1 and CDR2 (germline): SEHNR, FQNEAQ (reference sequence). This chain's CDR3 is CATRGTNTGELFF. The DNA of the CDR3 is TGTGCCACCCGGGGGACGAACACCGGGGAGCTGTTTTTT.

This clonotype was observed a few times. The V call is TRBV7-2, the J call TRBJ1-1, with 9 bases fitting TRBD1. This CDR3 is 17 amino acids long. Germline lookup yields CDR1 SGHTA and CDR2 FQGNSA. V lost 3 bases, J lost 6 bases, and 14 bases stayed unmatched. Here the CDR3 DNA reads TGTGCCAGCAGCTTCAAATTCATGACAGGGGGACGGCCTGAAGCTTTCTTT. This codes for CASSFKFMTGGRPEAFF.

V usage is TRBV9 and J usage is TRBJ2-4; TRBD2 is a possible D gene (7 bases). This CDR3 is built from 15 residues. Trimming removed 5 bases at V and 13 bases at J, with 25 bases between. Germline CDR1 and CDR2: SGDLS and YYNGEE. The CDR3 sequence is CASSFSGGPYNEQYF. The CDR3 DNA reads as TGTGCCAGCAGTTTCTCGGGGGGCCCATACAATGAGCAGTACTTC.

The chain couples TRBV29-1 to TRBJ1-1; TRBD1 might be the D (5 bases). The CDR3 contains 13 residues. Looked up from germline, CDR1 is SQVTM and CDR2 is ANQGSEA. V gave up 3 bases and J gave up 8 bases, with 16 bases separating them. CDR3 protein: CSVEMSVGGEAFF. CDR3 nucleotides: TGCAGCGTTGAGATGTCGGTGGGGGGGGAAGCTTTCTTT.

V usage is TRBV19 and J usage is TRBJ2-1; D uncertain. The CDR3 has 15 amino acids. Germline V gene lookup returns CDR1 LNHDA and CDR2 SQIVND (reference sequence). Trimming removed 4 bases from V and 4 bases from J, with 14 bases in between. The CDR3 is CASSTESQPYNEQFF. The CDR3, as DNA: TGTGCCAGTAGTACGGAATCGCAGCCGTACAATGAGCAGTTCTTC.

Comment on this clonotype: This could be a read error, since a much larger clone is one nucleotide away. The chain has TRBV28 and TRBJ2-7; 8 bases fit TRBD1. The J call is in doubt because the DNA end fits TRBJ2-1 better. The CDR3 is 15 amino acids. Germline V gene lookup returns CDR1 MDHEN and CDR2 SYDVKM. CDR3 loop: CASRIQGVGSYEQFF. The CDR3 nucleotides read TGTGCCAGCAGGATACAGGGGGTCGGGTCCTACGAGCAGTTCTTC.